This paragraph covers one T cell receptor (beta chain) sequence. This clone has just one count. Its specific antigen is unknown. Within one base of it there is no much larger clone, and no base qualities were kept. This sample stems from a study of shared clonotypes between healthy human individuals (dated by TCRdb to 2018 to 2021). About the full investigation: The cohort included a few men and two women between 18 and 49 years of age. Per donor, three plates each were used for CD4 naive and CD4 memory, two for CD8 naive, and one for CD8 memory. To estimate repertoire size and how much clonotype sharing occurs between individuals, the study deeply sequenced the blood TCR repertoires of 4 to 6 healthy adults. Libraries were prepared and TCR repertoires were sequenced by different laboratories using diverse techniques, in order to increase sequencing depth and limit assay-specific biases. Each donor's leukapheresis produced roughly between roughly 0.94 and 9.5 billion PBMCs.

The full study reports these points: Clonotypes shared by all four sorted-subset donors showed higher generation probabilities than non-shared clonotypes. Sampling was restricted to blood, and TCR repertoires in tissue are likely to differ from TCR repertoires in blood. Larger estimated clonotype richness was generally found for naive subsets than for memory subsets. Sharing across a few donors was observed for about 5% of naive CD4, 3% to 3.5% of naive CD8, 2% to 2.5% of memory CD4, and about 0.4% of memory CD8 clonotypes. The small number of donors limited the genetic and exposure-history diversity represented. Pairwise subsampling indicated that sequencing depth was expected to affect the degree of clonotype sharing among donors. Even with the large sequencing depth, rarefaction of the sorted-subset datasets indicated that sequencing was incomplete.

TCR CDR3 regions were amplified from genomic DNA by multiplex PCR using the deep immunoSEQ assay. For each cell subset, the extracted genomic DNA was distributed evenly across all wells of several immunoSEQ 96-well plates, and each plate served as one replicate. For sorted subsets, 150 to 250 ng of genomic DNA, equivalent to 25,000 to 30,000 T cell genomes, went into each replicate PCR. Purified libraries were measured with a Qubit 3.0 fluorometer, size-checked on a Bioanalyzer 2100, and measured again with the KAPA Library Quantification kit. Every immunoSEQ 96-well plate was sequenced on a separate single-read 150-cycle Illumina NextSeq 550 flow cell. Per the original workflow: Because only junctional sequences without quality scores were contained in the immunoSEQ output, filtering matching that applied to full-length reads could not be performed. Sequences were annotated with PyIR, a Python wrapper for IgBLAST v1.9, and V/J genes and CDR3 were assigned using IMGT germline references. Reads with weak V/J assignments (E-value above 1e-6), missing CDR3, stop codons, out-of-frame junctions, or ambiguous translated residues were removed. V3J clonotypes were defined as sequences sharing the same inferred V gene, J gene, and CDR3 amino acid sequence. The percentage overlap between two repertoires was calculated by dividing the number of shared unique clonotypes by the size of the smaller repertoire. Three approaches were used to assess repertoire richness: RTK rarefaction, the Chao1 estimator, and Recon v2.1 estimates of unobserved clonotypes. For all TCRbeta clonotypes obtained by the gDNA method from a handful of donors, generation probabilities were computed with OLGA. Sourced from immuneACCESS, this table was stored by TCRdb with only in-frame sequences that have V and J called. A share of the clones is absent; for the studies checked, an unresolved V gene accounts for under half, and the remainder has no known explanation. V, J and clone size are taken as reported in that table, and D and trimming were inferred from the DNA itself. The sample table shows a few million clones, and just over 90% are seen once. More than 0.12% of the sample lies in the top ten.

CDR1 and CDR2 (SGHRS, YFSETQ) derive from the germline V gene. From cysteine to phenylalanine, the CDR3 is 14 amino acids long. Just CDR3 DNA is preserved here, 42 bases in frame from base 1. V trim: 0 bases; J trim: 7 bases; unmatched bases: 4. Healthy HIV-negative adults with no recently reported acute infections or vaccinations were included as donors. Only Caucasian adults living in Nashville, Tennessee, USA were represented among the donors. CD4+ T cells were enriched by magnetic negative selection; naive cells were then positively selected on CD45RA, and the negative fraction formed the memory subset. After blood collection by leukapheresis, PBMCs were isolated using Ficoll-Histopaque density gradient centrifugation and then cryopreserved in the vapor phase of liquid nitrogen. Purity and quantity of every magnetically sorted T cell population were checked by analytical flow cytometry. From each sorted fraction, genomic DNA was isolated and quantified by UV absorbance on a Nanodrop 2000c.

Sequencing input: naive CD4+ T cells sorted from blood. In light of the paper, this sample's cell subset or site label describes: CD45RA+ positively selected. The clonotype comes from a man younger than 35 in good health. This sequence uses TRBV5-1 and TRBJ2-1; the central 7 bases match TRBD1. The CDR3 here reads CASSLVGQKNEQFF. The DNA is TGCGCCAGCAGCTTGGTGGGACAGAAAAATGAGCAGTTCTTC.